These T cell receptor beta chains were read from a single sample in a study of shared clonotypes between healthy human individuals. The data were produced by immunoSEQ multiplex PCR, yet TCRdb's version contains in-frame clones alone and is incomplete. The sample shows about 710,000 clones, roughly 72% of them seen only once. The sample was memory CD4+ T cells sorted from blood. The source of these receptors is a woman in her 30s in good health. Each CDR3 is given with its conserved first and last residue. Rows may omit the clone size; those that give it use once, few, many or a size class.

clone_size j_call v_call cdr3_aa
. TRBJ2-3 TRBV19 CASTLRQGTDTQYF
. TRBJ1-5 TRBV20-1 CSASRPPQHF
few TRBJ2-7 TRBV11-2 CASSLVPAGELEQYF
. TRBJ1-2 TRBV18 CASSPTGQHYGYTF
. TRBJ2-3 TRBV10-2 CASSDLGLAGRADTQYF
. TRBJ1-2 TRBV28 CASIGDSNYGYTF
. TRBJ2-1 TRBV27 CASSSWGGTSYNEQFF
. TRBJ1-5 TRBV5-1 CASSPHPDSNQPQHF
. TRBJ1-1 TRBV5-1 CASSLAPLGQGAPNTEAFF
. TRBJ2-3 TRBV9 CASSVGWASGSRDTQYF
. TRBJ2-2 TRBV13 CASSSPKGLGPGELFF
. TRBJ2-3 TRBV25-1 CASSGRGPLSTDTQYF
. TRBJ1-1 TRBV28 CASSLLPRDTEAFF
. TRBJ2-7 TRBV7-2 CASSLAGGFEQYF
. TRBJ2-3 TRBV9 CASSDRTSGSTDTQYF
once TRBJ2-3 TRBV7-3 CASSLTPTGTVTDTQYF
. TRBJ1-5 TRBV28 CASSLWTEGNQPQHF
. TRBJ2-7 TRBV20-1 CSARETRQYF
. TRBJ2-7 TRBV6-1 CASSDRGLHEQYF
once TRBJ2-7 TRBV2 CASTYGQTNVQYF
few TRBJ2-1 TRBV27 CASSFNPGTGAYNEQFF
. TRBJ1-5 TRBV18 CASSRQGLNQPQHF
once TRBJ2-1 TRBV4-2 CASSSSTGGSTDEQFF
few TRBJ2-5 TRBV7-9 CASRRGTQETQYF
. TRBJ2-3 TRBV7-6 CASSLSTDTQYF
. TRBJ2-1 TRBV4-1 CASSQERGSGAYNEQFF
once TRBJ2-1 TRBV14 CASSQGLAGSYEQFF